What follows describes a single T cell receptor (beta chain). Antigen specificity is unknown. Data came from immunoSEQ multiplex PCR; TCRdb stores just in-frame clones and leaves some out. This table holds about 32,000 clones, roughly 82% found once. Separate sequencing covered autoproliferating (CFSE-dim) and non-proliferating (CFSE-high) T cells from stimulus-free culture. Roughly 4.8x10^7 CFSE-labeled PBMCs were cultured about seven days unstimulated, then replicate wells were pooled. This record belongs to a study of memory B cells and T cells in multiple sclerosis. The CDR3 is 19 amino acids. Germline V gene lookup returns CDR1 SGHDN and CDR2 FVKESK. Germline trimming cut 5 bases from V and 1 base from J; bases unmatched to any gene: 17. Notes on the study in general: Clone-set sizes differed between compartments, so shared clonotype counts needed normalization.

The V call is TRBV14, the J call TRBJ2-5; TRBD2 matches at 9 bases. The sequence derives from a human donor with multiple sclerosis. The sample was PBMCs from blood kept in culture. Here the CDR3 reads CASSGTGVGAGGTQETQYF. The CDR3 nucleotides are TGTGCCAGCAGCGGAACAGGGGTTGGCGCGGGAGGGACCCAAGAGACCCAGTACTTC.